This T cell receptor (beta chain) was captured in a study of control samples from healthy donors and cancer patients. Germline V gene data show CDR1 as ENHRY and CDR2 as SYGVKD. Trimming left V 2 bases short and J 9 bases short, with 14 bases between. The CDR3 is 14 amino acids. Repertoires were generated with immunoSEQ multiplex PCR, while TCRdb's copy carries only in-frame clones and drops some. This table holds under 200,000 clones, about 94% found once. This chain connects TRBV10-3 to TRBJ2-1, with D perhaps matching TRBD2 (5 bases). The clonotype comes from a woman aged 40 to 55 in good health. The sample comprised blood. CDR3: CAISEGRVRGEQFF. CDR3 nucleotides: TGTGCCATCAGTGAGGGGCGTGTACGGGGTGAGCAGTTCTTC.